This TCR beta chain was observed in a study of OX40 agonist ivuxolimab in advanced cancers. The CDR3 totals 15 residues. V lost 5 bases to trimming and J lost 6 bases; unmatched junction nucleotides: 8. Looked up from germline, CDR1 is SGHTA and CDR2 is FQGTGA. TCRdb's table, derived via immunoSEQ multiplex PCR, lists solely in-frame clones and lacks some. The table has about 20,000 clones, about 71% seen once. Sequences were derived from CD4+ or CD8+ T cells sorted from blood, sampled in a trial of the OX40 agonist ivuxolimab. The chain couples TRBV7-3 to TRBJ2-7, with TRBD2 matching over 12 bases. This TCR was recovered from an adult with an advanced solid tumor such as melanoma, head and neck, liver or kidney cancer. The CDR3 reads CASSPQGLAGFEQYF. The DNA of the CDR3 is TGTGCCAGCAGCCCTCAGGGACTAGCGGGCTTCGAGCAGTACTTC.